This T cell receptor (beta chain) was retrieved from a study of tumor-infiltrating lymphocytes in primary liver carcinoma. Study at large: The number of productive TCRbeta reads per sample ranged from roughly 3.65 to 7.13 million and was similar across tissue types.

Germline loops: CDR1 LGHNA, CDR2 YSLEER. V was cut by 3 bases and J by 4 bases, with 22 bases left in between. This CDR3 has 18 amino acids. Starting material of 450 to 500 ng total RNA yielded TCR beta cDNA via a constant-region primer. It was through three nested multiplex PCR rounds of slightly modified ARM-PCR that TCR beta libraries arose. The first two PCR rounds used TRBV1-TRBV30 forward primers with a C-beta reverse primer, 9 to 11 cycles each. TCRdb independently ran MiXCR on the multiplex PCR reads; one entry per CDR3 protein. The sample has about 310,000 distinct CDR3 sequences, about 62% seen once; the top ten hold about 8.4%. Unsorted whole blood yielded the blood RNA, and germline DNA was also extracted. Details on this clonotype: This may be a read error: a much more frequent sequence differs by one nucleotide.

The source of this sequence is a man aged 35-49 years with primary liver carcinoma and hepatitis B virus infection. This chain links TRBV4-3 with TRBJ1-3; D is perhaps TRBD1 (5 bases). The sequencing input was peripheral blood. The CDR3 region is CASSQGAVAGSFGNTIYF. CDR3 sequence (DNA): TGCGCCAGCAGCCAGGGAGCCGTCGCAGGGTCGTTCGGAAACACCATATATTTT.